This T cell receptor beta chain was sequenced during a study of blood T cells in healthy people across ages. Study-wide background: Per every two T cells, about one barcoded beta molecule was captured by template switching.

Next came a second PCR, run for about 6 to 11 cycles, which used a sample-barcoded 5' primer along with a J-beta primer mix. TCRdb processed the 5' RACE reads anew with MiXCR; each CDR3 protein has one entry. The table shows 630,000 or so distinct CDR3 sequences, with roughly 32% occurring only once. The CDR3 contains 13 residues. V lost 1 base, J lost 6 bases, and 9 bases lay in between. Per germline, CDR1 SEHNR and CDR2 FQNEAQ (reference sequence). This clonotype was seen ten or more times. Sequences were obtained from blood. This clonotype was obtained from a woman older than 75 in good health. This sequence joins TRBV7-9 and TRBJ1-1; the D gene is possibly TRBD1 (6 bases). This chain's CDR3 is CASSLEGGSEAFF. Here the CDR3 DNA reads TGTGCCAGCAGCTTAGAGGGGGGATCTGAAGCTTTCTTT.